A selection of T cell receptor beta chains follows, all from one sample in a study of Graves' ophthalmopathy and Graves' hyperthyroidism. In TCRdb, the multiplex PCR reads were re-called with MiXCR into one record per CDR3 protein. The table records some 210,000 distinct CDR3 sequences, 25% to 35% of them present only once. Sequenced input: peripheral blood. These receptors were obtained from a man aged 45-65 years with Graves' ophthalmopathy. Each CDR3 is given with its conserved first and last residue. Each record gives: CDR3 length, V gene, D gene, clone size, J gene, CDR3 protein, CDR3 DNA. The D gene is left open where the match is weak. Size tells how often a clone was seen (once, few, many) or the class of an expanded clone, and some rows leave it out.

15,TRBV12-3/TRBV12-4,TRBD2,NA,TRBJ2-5,CASSGGSGVRETQYF,TGTGCCAGCAGTGGCGGGAGTGGAGTTCGAGAGACCCAGTACTTC
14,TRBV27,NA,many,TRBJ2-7,CASSFGHRTYEQYF,TGTGCCAGCAGCTTTGGACATCGCACCTACGAGCAGTACTTC
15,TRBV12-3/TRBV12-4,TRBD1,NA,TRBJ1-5,CASSLRGQANQPQHF,TGTGCCAGCAGTTTACGGGGACAGGCAAATCAGCCCCAGCATTTT
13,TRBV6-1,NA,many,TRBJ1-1,CASSEKTNTEAFF,TGTGCCAGCAGTGAAAAAACAAACACTGAAGCTTTCTTT
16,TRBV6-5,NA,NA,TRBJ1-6,CASSYSFRVLRSPLHF,TGTGCCAGCAGTTACTCCTTCAGGGTCTTGCGTTCACCCCTCCACTTT
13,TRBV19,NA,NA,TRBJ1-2,CASSDRSWDGYTF,TGTGCCAGTAGCGACAGGTCCTGGGATGGCTACACCTTC
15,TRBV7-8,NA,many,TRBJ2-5,CASSYTRGVQETQYF,TGTGCCAGCAGCTATACGAGGGGGGTCCAAGAGACCCAGTACTTC
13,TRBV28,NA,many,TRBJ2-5,CASTQGRRETQYF,TGTGCCAGCACCCAGGGCCGACGGGAGACCCAGTACTTC
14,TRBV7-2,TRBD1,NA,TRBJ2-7,CASSLQGDPYEQYF,TGTGCCAGCAGCCTTCAGGGGGATCCCTACGAGCAGTACTTC
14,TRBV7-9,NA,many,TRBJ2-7,CASSQTHGGYEQYF,TGTGCCAGCAGTCAAACCCACGGCGGCTACGAGCAGTACTTC
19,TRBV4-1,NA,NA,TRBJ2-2,CASSQDLWVGDSNTGELVF,TGCGCCAGCAGCCAAGATCTTTGGGTGGGCGATTCGAACACCGGGGAGCTGGTTTTT
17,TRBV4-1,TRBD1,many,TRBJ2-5,CASSLQTGTGAPSAQYF,TGCGCCAGCAGCCTGCAGACCGGGACAGGGGCCCCTTCGGCCCAGTACTTC
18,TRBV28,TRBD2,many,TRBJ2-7,CASSTLLQLAGLSYEQYF,TGTGCCAGCAGTACCTTACTCCAGCTAGCGGGTCTCTCCTACGAGCAGTACTTC
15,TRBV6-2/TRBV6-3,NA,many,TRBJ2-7,CASSYSEGAANEQYF,TGTGCCAGCAGTTACTCGGAGGGGGCAGCGAACGAGCAGTACTTC
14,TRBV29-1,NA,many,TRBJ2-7,CSVEGARGPYEQYF,TGCAGCGTTGAAGGGGCCAGGGGCCCCTACGAGCAGTACTTC
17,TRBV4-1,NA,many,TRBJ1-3,CASSQGEAGRVGDTIYF,TGCGCCAGCAGCCAAGGTGAGGCAGGGCGAGTAGGAGACACCATATATTTT
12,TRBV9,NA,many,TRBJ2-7,CASSVEGYEQYF,TGTGCCAGCAGCGTGGAAGGATACGAGCAGTACTTC
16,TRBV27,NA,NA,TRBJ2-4,CASSLSKTTAKNIQYF,TGTGCCAGCAGTTTAAGCAAGACCACAGCCAAAAACATTCAGTACTTC